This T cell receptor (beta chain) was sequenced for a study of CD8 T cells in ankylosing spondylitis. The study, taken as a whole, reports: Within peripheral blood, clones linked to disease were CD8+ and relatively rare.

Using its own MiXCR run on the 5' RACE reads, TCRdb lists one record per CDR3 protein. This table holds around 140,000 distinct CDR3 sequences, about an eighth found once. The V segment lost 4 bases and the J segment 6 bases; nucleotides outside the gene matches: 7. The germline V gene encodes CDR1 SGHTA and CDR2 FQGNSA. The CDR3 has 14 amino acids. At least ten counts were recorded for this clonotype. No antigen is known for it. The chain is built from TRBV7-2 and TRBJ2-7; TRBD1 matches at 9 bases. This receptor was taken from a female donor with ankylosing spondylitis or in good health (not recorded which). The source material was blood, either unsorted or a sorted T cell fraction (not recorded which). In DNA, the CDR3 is TGTGCCAGCAGCTCTTTCACAGGGGGCCTCGAGCAGTACTTC. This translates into CASSSFTGGLEQYF.